The rows below give T cell receptor beta chains drawn from one sample of a study of breast tumors, draining lymph nodes, adjacent tissues. TCRdb ran MiXCR on the multiplex PCR reads and lists one entry per CDR3 protein. The sample shows approximately 200,000 distinct CDR3 sequences, 31% of them seen only once. The sequencing input was axillary lymph node tissue. These receptors were taken from a female donor with breast cancer. Some clones in this sample may be carry-over from other donors' samples. The conserved cysteine and the conserved F or W are not part of the CDR3 here. Fields, in order: J gene, clone size, V gene, CDR3 length, CDR3 protein. Size values are once, few and many counts, or a class for expanded clones, and some rows have none.

j_gene: TRBJ2-7
abundance: many
v_gene: TRBV19
len: 13
CDR3aa: ASSRSSGQGHEQY

j_gene: TRBJ2-2
abundance: NA
v_gene: TRBV4-1
len: 12
CDR3aa: ASSHWTGSGELF

j_gene: TRBJ2-3
abundance: few
v_gene: TRBV27
len: 14
CDR3aa: ASSSIRQGSTDTQY

j_gene: TRBJ2-5
abundance: many
v_gene: TRBV5-1
len: 13
CDR3aa: ASNKGTSASETQY

j_gene: TRBJ2-1
abundance: NA
v_gene: TRBV20-1
len: 10
CDR3aa: SATRGTNEPF

j_gene: TRBJ2-7
abundance: many
v_gene: TRBV18
len: 13
CDR3aa: ASSPDFQVGSEQY

j_gene: TRBJ1-2
abundance: NA
v_gene: TRBV19
len: 9
CDR3aa: ASFIPYGYT

j_gene: TRBJ2-2
abundance: many
v_gene: TRBV7-3
len: 11
CDR3aa: ASSLTFTGELF

j_gene: TRBJ1-3
abundance: once
v_gene: TRBV2
len: 19
CDR3aa: ASTSSGGPYEQYFGPGTIY

j_gene: TRBJ2-7
abundance: many
v_gene: TRBV30
len: 11
CDR3aa: AWTSGQTYEQY

j_gene: TRBJ2-1
abundance: many
v_gene: TRBV30
len: 9
CDR3aa: AWSVRDSPF

j_gene: TRBJ1-2
abundance: few
v_gene: TRBV6-1
len: 15
CDR3aa: ASSDLVRTGLNYGYT

j_gene: TRBJ2-7
abundance: many
v_gene: TRBV18
len: 13
CDR3aa: ASSPRGQRSYEQY